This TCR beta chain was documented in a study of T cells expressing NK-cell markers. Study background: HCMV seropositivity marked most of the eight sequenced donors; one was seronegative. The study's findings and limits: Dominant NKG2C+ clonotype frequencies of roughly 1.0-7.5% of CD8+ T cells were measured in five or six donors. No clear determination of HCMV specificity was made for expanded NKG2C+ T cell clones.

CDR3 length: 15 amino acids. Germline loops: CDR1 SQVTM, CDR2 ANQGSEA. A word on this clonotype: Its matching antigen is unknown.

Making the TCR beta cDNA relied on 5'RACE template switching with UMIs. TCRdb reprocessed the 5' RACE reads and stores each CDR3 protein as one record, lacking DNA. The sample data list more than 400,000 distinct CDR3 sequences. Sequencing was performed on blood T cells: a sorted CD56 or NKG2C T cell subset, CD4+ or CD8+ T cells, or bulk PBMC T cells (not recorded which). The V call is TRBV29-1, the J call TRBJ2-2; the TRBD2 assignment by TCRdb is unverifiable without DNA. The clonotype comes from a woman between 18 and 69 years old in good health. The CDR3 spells CSVATSRENTGELFF.